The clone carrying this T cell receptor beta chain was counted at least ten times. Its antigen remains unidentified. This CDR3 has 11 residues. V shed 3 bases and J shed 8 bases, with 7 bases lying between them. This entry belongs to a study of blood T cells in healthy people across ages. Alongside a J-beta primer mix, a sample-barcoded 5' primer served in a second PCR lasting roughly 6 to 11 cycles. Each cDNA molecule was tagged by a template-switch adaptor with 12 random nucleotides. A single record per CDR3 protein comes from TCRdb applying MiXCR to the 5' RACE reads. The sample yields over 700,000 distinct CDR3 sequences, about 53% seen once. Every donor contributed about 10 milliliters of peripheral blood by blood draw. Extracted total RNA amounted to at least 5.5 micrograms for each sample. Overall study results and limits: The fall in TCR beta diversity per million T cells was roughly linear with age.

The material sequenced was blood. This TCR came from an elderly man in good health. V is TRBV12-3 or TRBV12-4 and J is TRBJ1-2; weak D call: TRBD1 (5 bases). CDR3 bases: TGTGCCAGCAGTTTTGGGGCCGGCTACACCTTC. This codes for CASSFGAGYTF.